One sample yielded the 10 T cell receptor beta chains listed below, sequenced in a study of cytomegalovirus exposure and HLA in healthy donors. Primers included in the PCR were 60 Vbeta and 13 Jbeta primers. The method was immunoSEQ multiplex PCR; TCRdb's version includes in-frame clones alone and lacks a portion of them. The sample has some 120,000 clones, about 9.4% seen once. Sequenced material: PBMCs. The receptors stem from a woman aged 40 to 49 in good health and CMV-seropositive.

This clone was found a few times. CDR3 sequence (DNA): TGTGCCAGCAGCTTTGACTTGTACAATGAGCAGTTCTTC. It codes for CASSFDLYNEQFF. The chain carries TRBV5-4 and TRBJ2-1; no firm D call. The CDR3 runs to 13 residues. V was shortened by 2 bases and J by 4 bases, with 7 bases between the two germline ends. CDR1 and CDR2 from the germline V gene are SGHNT and YYREEE (reference sequence).

This clone was observed a few times. This chain uses TRBV5-1 with TRBJ2-1, with 13 bases matching TRBD2. This CDR3 is 14 amino acids long. Germline V gene sequence: CDR1 SGHRS, CDR2 YFSETQ. With 4 bases clipped from V and 10 bases from J, the junction kept 5 bases outside the gene matches. DNA for the CDR3: TGCGCCAGCAGCACCGCGGGACTAGCGGGGGAGCAGTTCTTC. Translating gives CASSTAGLAGEQFF.

This chain joins TRBV28 and TRBJ1-1; TRBD1 might be the D (5 bases). CDR3 length: 15 amino acids. V lost 2 bases, J lost 7 bases, and 17 bases lay in between. Germline CDR1 MDHEN, CDR2 SYDVKM. The CDR3 loop reads CASSLPLGGASEAFF. The CDR3 nucleotides are TGTGCCAGCAGTTTACCCCTAGGAGGGGCAAGTGAAGCTTTCTTT. Full variable domain (missing parts from reference TRBV28 and TRBJ1-1): DVKVTQSSRYLVKRTGEKVFLECVQDMDHENMFWYRQDPGLGLRLIYFSYDVKMKEKGDIPEGYSVSREKKERFSLILESASTNQTSMYLCASSLPLGGASEAFFGQGTRLTVV.

The V call is TRBV19, the J call TRBJ2-7; 9 nucleotides match TRBD1. The CDR3 extends over 16 amino acids. V lost 6 bases and J lost 3; bases outside the gene matches: 12. From germline, CDR1 is LNHDA and CDR2 SQIVND (reference sequence). CDR3 region: CASRTGTGKLDYEQYF. The CDR3 nucleotides are TGTGCCAGTAGAACCGGGACAGGGAAACTGGACTACGAGCAGTACTTC.

The table lists this clone with a few counts. V and J are TRBV27 and TRBJ2-7, with TRBD1 as a possible D gene (6 bases). Germline loops: CDR1 MNHEY, CDR2 SMNVEV (reference sequence). This CDR3 has 14 amino acids. Trimming took off 1 base at V and 1 base at J, with 8 bases between the two ends. CDR3 nucleotide sequence: TGTGCCAGCAGTTTATGGGGGCTGTCCTACGAGCAGTACTTC. Translation gives CASSLWGLSYEQYF.

This rearrangement joins TRBV6-1 to TRBJ1-3, with D tentatively TRBD1 (5 bases). This CDR3 is 14 amino acids long. CDR1 and CDR2 (germline): MNHNS, SASEGT. V was cut by 2 bases and J by 6 bases, with 11 bases left in between. Here the CDR3 reads CASSEIGGTNTIYF. CDR3 bases: TGTGCCAGCAGTGAAATAGGCGGGACAAACACCATATATTTT.

The genes are TRBV19 and TRBJ1-4; D is unresolved. The CDR3 totals 12 residues. Trimming took off 5 bases at V and 4 bases at J, with 5 bases between the two ends. Looked up from germline, CDR1 is LNHDA and CDR2 is SQIVND (reference sequence). The chain's CDR3 is CASSDFNEKLFF. CDR3 sequence (DNA): TGTGCCAGTAGTGACTTTAATGAAAAACTGTTTTTT.

This clone appeared a few times. This same CDR3 is encoded by further DNA sequences in the sample. The chain is built from TRBV5-1 and TRBJ2-7, with D perhaps matching TRBD1 (6 bases). From germline, CDR1 is SGHRS and CDR2 YFSETQ. V lost 1 base to trimming and J lost 0 bases, with 8 bases between them. CDR3 length: 14 residues. The CDR3 region has the DNA TGCGCCAGCAGCTTGCAGGGGAGCTCCTACGAGCAGTACTTC. It codes for CASSLQGSSYEQYF.

The CDR3 reads CASRERRAEGEKLFF. CDR3 DNA: TGTGCCAGCAGGGAGAGGAGGGCCGAGGGTGAAAAACTGTTTTTT. V is TRBV25-1 and J is TRBJ1-4; no firm D call. The CDR3 runs to 15 residues. The ends were cut back, 6 bases at V and 7 bases at J, with 18 bases in the middle. Germline values: CDR1 MGHDK, CDR2 SYGVNS. Drawing the rest from reference TRBV25-1 and TRBJ1-4, the complete variable domain is EADIYQTPRYLVIGTGKKITLECSQTMGHDKMYWYQQDPGMELHLIHYSYGVNSTEKGDLSSESTVSRIRTEHFPLTLESARPSHTSQYLCASRERRAEGEKLFFGSGTQLSVL.

There are a few counts of this clone. The V gene is TRBV10-1, the J gene TRBJ2-1; either TRBD1 or TRBD2 may supply D (11 bases each). CDR1 and CDR2 from the germline V gene are WNHNN and SYGVQD (reference sequence). V was pared by 5 bases and J by 3 bases, with 32 bases between. This CDR3 region has 21 residues. This CDR3 reads CASSPDRGLGSGGVFYNEQFF. The CDR3, as DNA: TGCGCCAGCAGTCCGGACAGGGGGCTGGGTAGCGGGGGGGTTTTCTACAATGAGCAGTTCTTC.